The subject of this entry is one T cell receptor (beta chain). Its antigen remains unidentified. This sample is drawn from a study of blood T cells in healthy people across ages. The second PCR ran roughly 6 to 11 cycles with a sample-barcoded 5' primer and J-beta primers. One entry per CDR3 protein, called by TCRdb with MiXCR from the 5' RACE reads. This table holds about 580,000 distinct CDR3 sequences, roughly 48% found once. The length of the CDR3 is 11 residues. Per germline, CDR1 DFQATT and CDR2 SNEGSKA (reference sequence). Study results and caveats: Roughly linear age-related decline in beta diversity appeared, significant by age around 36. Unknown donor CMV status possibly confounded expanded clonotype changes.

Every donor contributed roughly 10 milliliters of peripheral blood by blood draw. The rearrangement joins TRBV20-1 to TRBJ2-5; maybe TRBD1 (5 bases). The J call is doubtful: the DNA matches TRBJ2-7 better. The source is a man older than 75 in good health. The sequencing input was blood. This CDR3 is CSAGHWDEQYF. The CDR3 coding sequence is TGCAGTGCGGGGCATTGGGACGAGCAGTACTTC.